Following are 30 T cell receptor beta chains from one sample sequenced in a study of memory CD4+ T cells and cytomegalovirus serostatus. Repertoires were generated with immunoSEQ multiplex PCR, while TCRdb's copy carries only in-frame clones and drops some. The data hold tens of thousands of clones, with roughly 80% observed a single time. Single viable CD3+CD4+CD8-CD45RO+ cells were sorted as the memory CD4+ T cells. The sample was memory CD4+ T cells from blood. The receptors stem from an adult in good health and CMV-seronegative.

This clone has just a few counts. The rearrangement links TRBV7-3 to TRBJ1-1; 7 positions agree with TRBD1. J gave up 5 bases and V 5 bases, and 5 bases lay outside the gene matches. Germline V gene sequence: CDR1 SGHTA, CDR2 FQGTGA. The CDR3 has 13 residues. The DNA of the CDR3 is TGTGCCAGCAGCAGACAGGGAGGGACTGAAGCTTTCTTT. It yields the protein CASSRQGGTEAFF.

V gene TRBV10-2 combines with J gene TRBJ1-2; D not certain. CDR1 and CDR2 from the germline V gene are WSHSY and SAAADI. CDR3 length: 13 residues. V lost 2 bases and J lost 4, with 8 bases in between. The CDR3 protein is CASSEASRYGYTF. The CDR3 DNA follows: TGCGCCAGCAGTGAGGCCTCCCGCTATGGCTACACCTTC.

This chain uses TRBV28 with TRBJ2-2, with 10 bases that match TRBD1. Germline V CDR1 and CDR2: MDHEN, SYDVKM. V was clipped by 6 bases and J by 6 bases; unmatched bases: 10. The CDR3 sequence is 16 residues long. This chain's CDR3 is CASSRPGTGVSGELFF. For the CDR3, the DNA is TGTGCCAGCAGCCGACCCGGGACAGGGGTTTCCGGGGAGCTGTTTTTT.

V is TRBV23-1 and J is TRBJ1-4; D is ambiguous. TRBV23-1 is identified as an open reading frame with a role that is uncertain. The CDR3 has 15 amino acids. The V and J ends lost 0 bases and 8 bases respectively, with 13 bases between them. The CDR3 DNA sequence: TGCGCCAGCAGTCAATCATCAGGAGGGAAGGAAAAACTGTTTTTT. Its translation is CASSQSSGGKEKLFF.

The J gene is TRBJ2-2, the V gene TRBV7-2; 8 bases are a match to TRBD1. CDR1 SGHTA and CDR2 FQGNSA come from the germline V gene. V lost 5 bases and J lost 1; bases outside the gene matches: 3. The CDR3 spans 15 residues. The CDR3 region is CASSLGQGNTGELFF. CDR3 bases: TGTGCCAGCAGCCTAGGACAGGGGAACACCGGGGAGCTGTTTTTT.

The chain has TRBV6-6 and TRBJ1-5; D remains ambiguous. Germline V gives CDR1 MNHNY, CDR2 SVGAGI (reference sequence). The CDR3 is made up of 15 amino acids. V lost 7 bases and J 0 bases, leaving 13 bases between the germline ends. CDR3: CASTRDPGSNQPQHF. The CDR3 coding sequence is TGTGCCAGCACCCGCGACCCCGGTAGCAATCAGCCCCAGCATTTT.

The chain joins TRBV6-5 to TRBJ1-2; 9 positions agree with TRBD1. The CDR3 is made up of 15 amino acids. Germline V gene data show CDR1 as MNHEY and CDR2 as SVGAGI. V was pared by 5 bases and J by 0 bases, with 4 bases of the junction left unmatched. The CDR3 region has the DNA TGTGCCAGCAGTAGAACAGGGGGCACTAACTATGGCTACACCTTC. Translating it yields CASSRTGGTNYGYTF.

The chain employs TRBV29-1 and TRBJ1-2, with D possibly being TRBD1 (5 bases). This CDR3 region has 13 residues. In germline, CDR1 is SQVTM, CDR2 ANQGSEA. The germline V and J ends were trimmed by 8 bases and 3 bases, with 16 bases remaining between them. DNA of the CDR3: TGCAGCCTCCGGGGGGGACGGGACTATGGCTACACCTTC. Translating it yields CSLRGGRDYGYTF.

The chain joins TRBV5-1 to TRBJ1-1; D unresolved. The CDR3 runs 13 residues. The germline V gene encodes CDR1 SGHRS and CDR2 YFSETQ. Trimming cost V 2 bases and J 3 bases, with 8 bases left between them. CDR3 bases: TGCGCCAGCAGCTTTACGGCCGACACTGAAGCTTTCTTT. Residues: CASSFTADTEAFF.

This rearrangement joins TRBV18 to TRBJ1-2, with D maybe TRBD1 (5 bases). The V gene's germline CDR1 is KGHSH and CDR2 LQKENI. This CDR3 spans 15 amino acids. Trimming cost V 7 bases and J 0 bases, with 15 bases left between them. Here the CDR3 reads CASYTTGVSNYGYTF. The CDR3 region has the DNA TGTGCCAGCTACACAACGGGGGTATCTAACTATGGCTACACCTTC.

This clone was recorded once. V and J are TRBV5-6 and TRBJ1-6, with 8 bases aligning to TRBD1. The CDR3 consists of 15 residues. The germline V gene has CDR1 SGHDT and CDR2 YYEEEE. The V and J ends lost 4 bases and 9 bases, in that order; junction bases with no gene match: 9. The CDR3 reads CASSHPDRASSPLHF. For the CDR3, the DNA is TGTGCCAGCAGCCATCCGGACAGGGCCAGTTCACCCCTCCACTTT.

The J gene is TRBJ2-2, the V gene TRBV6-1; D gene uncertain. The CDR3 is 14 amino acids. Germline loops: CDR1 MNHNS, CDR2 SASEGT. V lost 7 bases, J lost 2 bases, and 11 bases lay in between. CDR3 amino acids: CASILAANTGELFF. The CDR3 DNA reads TGTGCCAGCATCCTCGCGGCAAACACCGGGGAGCTGTTTTTT.

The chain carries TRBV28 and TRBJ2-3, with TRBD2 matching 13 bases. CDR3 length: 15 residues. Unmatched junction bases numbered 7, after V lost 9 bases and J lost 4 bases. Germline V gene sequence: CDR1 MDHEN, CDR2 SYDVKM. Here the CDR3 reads CASRTSGSTADTQYF. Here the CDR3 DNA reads TGTGCCAGTAGGACTAGCGGGAGCACCGCAGATACGCAGTATTTT.

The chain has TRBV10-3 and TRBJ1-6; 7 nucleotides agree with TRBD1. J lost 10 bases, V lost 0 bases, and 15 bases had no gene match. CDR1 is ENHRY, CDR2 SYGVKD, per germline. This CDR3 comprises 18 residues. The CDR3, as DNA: TGTGCCATCAGTGAGTCGATTCCTGAGACAGGGAGCAAATCACCCCTCCACTTT. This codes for CAISESIPETGSKSPLHF.

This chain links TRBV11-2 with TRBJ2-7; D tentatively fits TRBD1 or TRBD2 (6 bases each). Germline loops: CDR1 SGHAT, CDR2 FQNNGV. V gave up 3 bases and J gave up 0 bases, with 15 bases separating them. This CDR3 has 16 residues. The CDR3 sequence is CASSLWGAKNSYEQYF. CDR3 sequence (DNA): TGTGCCAGCAGCTTGTGGGGGGCTAAAAACTCCTACGAGCAGTACTTC.

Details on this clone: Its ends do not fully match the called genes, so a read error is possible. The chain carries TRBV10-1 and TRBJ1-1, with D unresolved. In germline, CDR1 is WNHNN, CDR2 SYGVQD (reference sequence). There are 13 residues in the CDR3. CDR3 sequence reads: CASSGSGNAEAFF. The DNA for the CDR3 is TGCGCCAGCAGTGGATCCGGGAACGCTGAAGCTTTCTTT.

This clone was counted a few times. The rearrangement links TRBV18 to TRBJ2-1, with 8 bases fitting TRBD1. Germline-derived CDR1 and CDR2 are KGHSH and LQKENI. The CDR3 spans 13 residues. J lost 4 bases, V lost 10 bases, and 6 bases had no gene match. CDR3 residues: CATGQGAYNEQFF. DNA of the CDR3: TGTGCCACGGGGCAGGGGGCTTACAATGAGCAGTTCTTC. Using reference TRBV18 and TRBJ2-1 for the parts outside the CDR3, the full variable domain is NAGVMQNPRHLVRRRGQEARLRCSPMKGHSHVYWYRQLPEEGLKFMVYLQKENIIDESGMPKERFSAEFPKEGPSILRIQQVVRGDSAAYFCATGQGAYNEQFFGPGTRLTVL.

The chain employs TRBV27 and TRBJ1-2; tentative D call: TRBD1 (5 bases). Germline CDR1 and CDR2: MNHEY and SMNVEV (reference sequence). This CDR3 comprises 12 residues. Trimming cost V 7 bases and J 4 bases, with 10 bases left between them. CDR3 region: CASTTVGYGYTF. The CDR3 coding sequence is TGTGCCAGCACGACAGTAGGCTATGGCTACACCTTC.

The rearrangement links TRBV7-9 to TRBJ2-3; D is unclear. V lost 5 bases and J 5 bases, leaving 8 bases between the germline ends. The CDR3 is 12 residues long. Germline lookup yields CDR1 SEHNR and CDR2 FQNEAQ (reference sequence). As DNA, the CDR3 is TGTGCCAGCAGCGCTTTGTTAGATACGCAGTATTTT. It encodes CASSALLDTQYF. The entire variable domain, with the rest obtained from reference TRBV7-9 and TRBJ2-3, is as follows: DTGVSQNPRHKITKRGQNVTFRCDPISEHNRLYWYRQTLGQGPEFLTYFQNEAQLEKSRLLSDRFSAERPKGSFSTLEIQRTEQGDSAMYLCASSALLDTQYFGPGTRLTVL.

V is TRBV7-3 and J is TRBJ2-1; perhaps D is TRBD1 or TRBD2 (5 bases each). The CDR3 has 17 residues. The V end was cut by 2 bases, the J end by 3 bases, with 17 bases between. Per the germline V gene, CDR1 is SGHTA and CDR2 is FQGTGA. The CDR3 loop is CASSLLPGTENYNEQFF. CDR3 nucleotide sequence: TGTGCCAGCAGCTTATTACCGGGGACGGAGAACTACAATGAGCAGTTCTTC. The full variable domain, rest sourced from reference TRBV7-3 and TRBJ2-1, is GAGVSQTPSNKVTEKGKYVELRCDPISGHTALYWYRQSLGQGPEFLIYFQGTGAADDSGLPNDRFFAVRPEGSVSTLKIQRTERGDSAVYLCASSLLPGTENYNEQFFGPGTRLTVL.

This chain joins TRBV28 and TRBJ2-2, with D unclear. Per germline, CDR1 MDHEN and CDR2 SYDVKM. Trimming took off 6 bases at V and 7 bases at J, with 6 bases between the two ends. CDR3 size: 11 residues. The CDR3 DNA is TGTGCCAGCAGAGCCTACGGGGAGCTGTTTTTT. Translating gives CASRAYGELFF.

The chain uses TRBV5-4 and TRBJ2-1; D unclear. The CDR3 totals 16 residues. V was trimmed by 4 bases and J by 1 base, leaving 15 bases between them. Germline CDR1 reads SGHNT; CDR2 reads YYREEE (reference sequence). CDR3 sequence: CASSPPSRRSYNEQFF. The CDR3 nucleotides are TGTGCCAGCAGCCCGCCCTCTAGGAGATCCTACAATGAGCAGTTCTTC. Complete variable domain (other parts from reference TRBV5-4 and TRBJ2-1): ETGVTQSPTHLIKTRGQQVTLRCSSQSGHNTVSWYQQALGQGPQFIFQYYREEENGRGNFPPRFSGLQFPNYSSELNVNALELDDSALYLCASSPPSRRSYNEQFFGPGTRLTVL.

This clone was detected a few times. The CDR3 coding sequence is TGCGCCAGCAGCACGGGGGTGCAGAGGGAGACCCAGTACTTC. As protein: CASSTGVQRETQYF. The V gene is TRBV5-1, the J gene TRBJ2-5; possibly TRBD2 for D (6 bases). Germline V gene lookup returns CDR1 SGHRS and CDR2 YFSETQ. The germline V and J ends were trimmed by 4 bases and 5 bases, with 15 bases remaining between them. The CDR3 extends over 14 amino acids. The whole variable domain, filled in from reference TRBV5-1 and TRBJ2-5, reads KAGVTQTPRYLIKTRGQQVTLSCSPISGHRSVSWYQQTPGQGLQFLFEYFSETQRNKGNFPGRFSGRQFSNSRSEMNVSTLELGDSALYLCASSTGVQRETQYFGPGTRLLVL.

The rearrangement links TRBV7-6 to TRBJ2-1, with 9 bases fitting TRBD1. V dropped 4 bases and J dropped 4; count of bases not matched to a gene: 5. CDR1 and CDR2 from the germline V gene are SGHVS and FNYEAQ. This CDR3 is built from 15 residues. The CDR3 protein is CASSSGQGAYNEQFF. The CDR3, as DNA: TGTGCCAGCAGCTCGGGACAGGGCGCGTACAATGAGCAGTTCTTC.

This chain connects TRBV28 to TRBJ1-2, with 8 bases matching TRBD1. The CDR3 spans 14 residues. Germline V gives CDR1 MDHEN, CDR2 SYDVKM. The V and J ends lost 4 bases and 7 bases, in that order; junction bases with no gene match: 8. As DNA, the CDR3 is TGTGCCAGCAGTTCGACAGGGGAAGTCTCTGGCTACACCTTC. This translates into CASSSTGEVSGYTF.

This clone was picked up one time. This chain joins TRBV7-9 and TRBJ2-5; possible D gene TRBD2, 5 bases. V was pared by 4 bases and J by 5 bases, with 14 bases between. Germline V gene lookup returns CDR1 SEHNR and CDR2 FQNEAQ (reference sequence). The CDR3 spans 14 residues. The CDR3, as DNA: TGTGCCAGCAGCTACGGGGATACCAGGGAGACCCAGTACTTC. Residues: CASSYGDTRETQYF.

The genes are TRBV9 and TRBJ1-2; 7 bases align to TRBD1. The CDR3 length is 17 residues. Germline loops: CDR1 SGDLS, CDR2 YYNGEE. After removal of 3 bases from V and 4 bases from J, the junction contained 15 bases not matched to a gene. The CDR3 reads CASSADPGQTGVYGYTF. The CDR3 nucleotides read TGTGCCAGCAGCGCCGACCCCGGACAAACAGGGGTCTATGGCTACACCTTC.

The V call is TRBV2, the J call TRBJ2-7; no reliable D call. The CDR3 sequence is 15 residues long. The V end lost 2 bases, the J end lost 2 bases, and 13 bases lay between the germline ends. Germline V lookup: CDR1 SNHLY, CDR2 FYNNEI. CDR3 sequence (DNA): TGTGCCAGCAGTGAAACACAGCTCTGGACCTACGAGCAGTACTTC. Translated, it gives CASSETQLWTYEQYF.

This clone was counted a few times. The CDR3 loop reads CASTNPGSYEQYF. For the CDR3, the DNA is TGTGCCAGCACGAATCCAGGGTCCTACGAGCAGTACTTC. The chain joins TRBV6-5 to TRBJ2-7; tentative D call: TRBD1 (5 bases). Germline CDR1 reads MNHEY; CDR2 reads SVGAGI. V lost 7 bases to trimming and J lost 1 base, with 11 bases between them. The CDR3 has 13 amino acids.

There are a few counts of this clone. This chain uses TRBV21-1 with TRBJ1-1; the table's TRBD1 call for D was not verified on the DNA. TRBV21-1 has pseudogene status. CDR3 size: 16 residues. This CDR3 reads CASSKEQGDTNTEAFF. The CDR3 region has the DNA TGTGCCAGCAGCAAAGAACAGGGGGATACGAACACTGAAGCTTTCTTT.